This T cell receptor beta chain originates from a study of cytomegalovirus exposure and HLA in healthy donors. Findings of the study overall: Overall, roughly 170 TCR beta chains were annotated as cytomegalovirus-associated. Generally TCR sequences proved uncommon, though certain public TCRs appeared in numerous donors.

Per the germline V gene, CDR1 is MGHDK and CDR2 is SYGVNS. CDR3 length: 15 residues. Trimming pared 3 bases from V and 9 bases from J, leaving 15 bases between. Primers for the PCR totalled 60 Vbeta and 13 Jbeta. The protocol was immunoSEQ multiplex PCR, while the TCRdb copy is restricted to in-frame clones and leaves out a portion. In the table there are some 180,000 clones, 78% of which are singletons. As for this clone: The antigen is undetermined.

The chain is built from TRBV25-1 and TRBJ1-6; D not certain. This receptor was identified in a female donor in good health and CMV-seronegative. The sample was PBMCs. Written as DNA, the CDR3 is TGTGCCAGCAGTGACCCCCGAGGGCTCGGTTCACCCCTCCACTTT. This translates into CASSDPRGLGSPLHF.